This T cell receptor beta chain came from a study of cytomegalovirus exposure and HLA in healthy donors (dated by TCRdb to 2016 to 2017). About the full investigation: In an earlier analysis of under 750 of the donors, around 300 Gb of sequence data and 95 million to 130 million unique TCR beta sequences from 150 million to 200 million T cells were reported. The study aimed to test whether cataloging public T cell receptors could reveal signatures of past pathogen exposure. Alongside the repertoire data, information on donor age, sex, ethnicity and CMV serostatus was compiled. The number of donors typed differed by locus, with 629-630 for A, B, C, DRB1 and DQB1, roughly 520 for DQA1, over 600 for DPA1, and some 450 for DPB1. An earlier analysis of approximately 640 of the donors applied high-throughput TCR beta sequencing to assess whether each TCR beta V gene segment acted as functional or pseudogenic. HLA typing included class I and class II loci at four-digit resolution. Every discovery cohort repertoire had been produced on one sequencing platform. Rather than drawing on any new phenotypic data, the later analysis identified candidate immune exposures from TCR beta sequences and the way those sequences occurred across donors. The study profiled the T cell repertoires of hundreds of subjects by immunosequencing and related them to cytomegalovirus serostatus. An early release covering just under 650 HLA-typed donors comprised roughly 300 gigabases of sequencing data and about 90 million unique TCR sequences. A few DR-DQ haplotypes were treated as single units for association and clustering because of strong linkage in the cohort. Across roughly 420 genotyped donors of the cohort, an average of approximately 200,000 unique TCR beta nucleotide sequences per donor were sequenced, and 15% to 20% of those sequences were non-productive. To study patterns of TCR occurrence, a later analysis re-analyzed previously published TCR beta repertoires from several hundred donors and added high-resolution HLA genotyping. In addition to the first cohort of 666 subjects, a separate validation cohort of 130 or so different subjects was used. Of the approximately 400 genotyped donors, 81% were placed in the genetic ancestry cluster associated with self-reported Caucasian donors. High-throughput TCR immunosequencing, statistical association of individual TCRs with disease status, and machine learning were combined to predict cytomegalovirus infection status. A later genetic analysis took genome-wide SNP genotypes for about 55% of the 666 donors and used that subset as a discovery cohort. Beyond this particular receptor, the publication reports: Broadly in line with IMGT annotations, most TCR beta V segments showed up in productive rearrangements about 87% or about 30% of the time in an earlier analysis of some 590 of the donors. Sequencing depth was assumed to be roughly uniform across donors in the presence/absence analyses, though that assumption may not hold. The authors suggested that the approach could potentially be generalized to other disease states and immunological phenotypes. In a later analysis, 15,000 to 20,000 TCR beta sequences were associated with specific HLA alleles at a false discovery rate of 0.05. The classifier was reported to diagnose cytomegalovirus status with high specificity and sensitivity in both the original and validation cohorts. The sequencing pipeline was judged likely to have produced a cluster of highly shared sequence variants as a technical artifact. When HLA alleles, especially DR and DQ, strongly co-occurred, attributing TCR associations to individual alleles was difficult. According to a later analysis, parvovirus B19, influenza, CMV and Epstein-Barr virus appeared linked to several top co-occurrence clusters. A later analysis found that most CMV-associated TCR beta chains appeared HLA-restricted, with HLA associations seemingly driven largely by CMV exposure. A few of the identified cytomegalovirus-associated TCR beta chains were confirmed in vitro to be specific for cytomegalovirus antigens. A further reported finding was that TCR beta sequences accurately predicted the HLA-A and HLA-B alleles for most subjects in the first cohort. Most TCR sequences were observed very rarely across donors, whereas some public TCRs were present in many individuals. A total of 150 to 200 TCR beta chains were listed by the study as associated with cytomegalovirus. CMV serostatus was the only immune exposure information available for the cohort. In a later analysis, HLA-associated TCR beta chains were found to be more clonally expanded and to have lower generation probabilities than equally common non-associated chains. Correlated functional status among segregating V segments might be attributable to linkage disequilibrium, but an unknown experimental factor could not be ruled out. Because HLA typing was unavailable for some donors at each locus, only the typed subset was used in association tests. A later genetic analysis reported fewer N-insertions in productive TCRs among donors in an Asian-associated ancestry cluster than the roughly 700-donor mean. Only TCR beta chains were sequenced in this cohort, and the absence of alpha or paired-chain data limited detectable features. Because counts were too low, seventeen rarely observed V segments, including chromosome 9 orphons, were left out of the earlier analysis of roughly 600 of the donors. An association between a missense DCLRE1C variant and V-gene and J-gene trimming of TCR beta chains was found in a later genetic analysis and replicated in an independent cohort. Some IMGT-functional V segments, including TRBV6-2 and TRBV6-3, could not be told apart with the 87-base-pair reads, so those segments were excluded. A later analysis found that TCR association rates varied across HLA loci, with DRB1 alleles showing the most associated TCRs and HLA-C alleles the fewest.

The method behind the library was the immunoSEQ multiplex PCR assay. A mixture of 60 forward primers for TCR Vbeta segments and 13 reverse primers for TCR Jbeta segments was used in the multiplex PCR. The CDR3 region of rearranged TCR beta genes was amplified from genomic DNA by a multiplex PCR assay. The amplified TCR beta libraries were sequenced on the Illumina HiSeq System as 87-base-pair reads. Regarding the original processing steps: Across the 640 or so repertoires, a later analysis counted 75 million to 90 million unique TCR beta chains, 9.5 million to 12 million of which were shared by at least two donors. To remove PCR and sequencing errors, raw reads were error-corrected and collapsed into unique sequences using a nearest-neighbor algorithm that merged closely related sequences. Alignment of CDR3 sequences to IMGT reference sequences was used to assign V, D and J gene segments. For a sequence to be retained, at least a six-nucleotide match to both a V gene segment and a J gene segment was required. Rearrangements were classified as productive when the CDR3 lacked stop codons and remained in frame with V and J, and all other rearrangements were classified as non-productive. CDR3 was defined according to IMGT convention as the region running from the second conserved V-encoded cysteine to the conserved J-encoded phenylalanine. In an earlier analysis of more than 550 of the donors, sequences lacking an unambiguous match to a single V gene segment were excluded. In an earlier analysis of several hundred of the donors, V segments were called functional above 56.7% productive rearrangements and were called segregating when the between-donor standard deviation exceeded 5%. A statistical classification framework was developed to diagnose cytomegalovirus status using the catalog of TCR beta chain sequences. A later analysis assigned V and J genes by comparing TCR nucleotide sequences with IMGT/GENE-DB human TR gene sequences. The TCRdist pipeline was used in a later analysis to assign CDR3 sequences and most-parsimonious VDJ recombination scenarios. A later analysis defined each TCR beta chain by its CDR3 amino acid sequence plus V-gene family, and excluded reads lacking a unique V-gene family. To address suspected cross-contamination and a sequencing artifact, a later analysis removed a few hundred highly shared, low-generation-probability nucleotide sequences. In a later analysis, a clonal expansion index was calculated for each public chain from normalized within-repertoire ranks of inferred template counts. In a later analysis, generation probabilities were computed using a VDJ recombination model fitted to out-of-frame rearrangements, and the results were checked against IGoR. In a later analysis, TCR-TCR, TCR-HLA and TCR-CMV co-occurrence was scored with hypergeometric tests, and a repertoire-size bias correction was applied to TCR pairs. A later analysis estimated false discovery rates by permuting HLA or CMV assignments 20 times. In a later analysis, co-occurring TCRs were grouped using DBSCAN, with TCRdist sequence similarity added in when clustering inside HLA-allele-positive subsets. Co-occurrence clustering excluded repertoires with fewer than 30,000 or more than 120,000 public chains, plus five with anomalous nucleotide sharing. The source is immuneACCESS, and TCRdb retained only in-frame sequences with V and J called. Part of the clones is not carried over; for the studies checked, unresolved V genes explain less than half of this, and the remainder is unexplained. V and J calls and clone size are those listed in that table; D and trimming were worked out from the DNA. Present in this sample are around 100,000 clones, about 80% of which were seen just once. The ten largest clonotypes hold more than 2% of the sample.

A note on this clone: What this receptor recognizes is not known. No per-base quality is available; no much larger clone lies one base away.

A distance of 16 bases separates the germline ends of V and J, which lose 3 bases and 4 bases respectively. CDR3 length: 16 amino acids, cysteine to phenylalanine. Kept here is only the CDR3 DNA, which spans 48 bases and is read in frame from base 1. Based on the germline V gene, the CDR1 and CDR2 sequences are SGHVS and FNYEAQ. The cohort was made up of 500 to 850 healthy bone marrow donors. Cohort members were all nominally healthy when sampled, although unrecorded immune exposures were likely present. The donor was CMV seropositive and was included in the group of approximately 310 seropositive cohort members. Every donor gave a peripheral blood sample, and the peripheral blood mononuclear cells from that sample were used for TCR beta sequencing. Genomic DNA extraction from the blood cell samples was performed with the Qiagen DNeasy Blood Extraction Kit.

This receptor was obtained from a man aged 45-65 years in good health and CMV-seropositive. The sample consisted of PBMCs. This sequence uses TRBV7-6 and TRBJ2-1; TRBD2 could be the D gene, as 6 bases match. For the CDR3, the sequence is CASSLGGLRIYNEQFF. The sequenced DNA is TGTGCCAGCAGCTTGGGGGGTCTAAGGATATACAATGAGCAGTTCTTC.